These 9 T cell receptor beta chains originate from one sample sequenced in a study of T-cell memory formation after mild COVID-19. A single record per CDR3 protein comes from TCRdb applying MiXCR to the 5' RACE reads. The table includes 410,000 or so distinct CDR3 sequences, 23% detected once. The specimen sequenced was PBMCs or a T cell subset sorted from them (not recorded which). Receptors originate from an adult woman who had mild COVID-19 (a few samples of this study predate the infection). Cell type and time point are not known.

This clonotype was detected many times. V usage is TRBV12-3 or TRBV12-4 and J usage is TRBJ2-7; 11 positions agree with TRBD2. Trimming removed 3 bases from V and 0 bases from J; junction bases left unmatched: 7. The CDR3 runs to 17 residues. The CDR3 DNA reads TGTGCCAGCAGTTTTTGGCTAGCGGGAGGTTACTCCTACGAGCAGTACTTC. It is translated as CASSFWLAGGYSYEQYF.

The rearrangement links TRBV3-1 to TRBJ2-3; no definite D call. CDR1 and CDR2 from the germline V gene are LGHDT and YNNKEL (reference sequence). Trimming took 0 bases from V and 5 from J, leaving 12 bases between them. CDR3 length equals 15 residues. CDR3 sequence: CASSQDPLVLDTQYF. In DNA form, the CDR3 reads TGTGCCAGCAGCCAAGATCCCCTGGTATTAGATACGCAGTATTTT.

This clonotype was counted a few times. V is TRBV5-1 and J is TRBJ1-2, with D unclear. V lost 0 bases and J lost 3, with 12 bases in between. CDR1 SGHRS and CDR2 YFSETQ come from the germline V gene. CDR3 length equals 15 residues. CDR3 loop: CASSLVGLADYGYTF. The DNA of the CDR3 is TGCGCCAGCAGCTTGGTGGGTTTGGCCGACTATGGCTACACCTTC.

In DNA form, the CDR3 reads TGCGCCAGCAGCCTGGGGACTAGCGGGGGCCGGGCCCACGAGCAGTACTTC. Its translation is CASSLGTSGGRAHEQYF. The chain carries TRBV4-1 and TRBJ2-7; 14 nucleotides agree with TRBD2. V was pared by 4 bases and J by 5 bases, with 10 bases of the junction left unmatched. Looked up from germline, CDR1 is MGHRA and CDR2 is YSYEKL. The CDR3 consists of 17 residues.

This clonotype was picked up a small number of times. The CDR3 here is CASGVGVGTGELFF. The CDR3, as DNA: TGTGCCAGCGGAGTAGGAGTGGGCACCGGGGAGCTGTTTTTT. This chain links TRBV2 with TRBJ2-2; D call uncertain. This CDR3 region has 14 residues. The V end lost 8 bases, the J end lost 4 bases, and 14 bases lay between the germline ends. The germline CDR1 and CDR2 sequences are SNHLY and FYNNEI.

The CDR3 nucleotides read TGCAGTGCTACCCCATTGGGACTAGCGGGAGGTGAGCAGTTCTTC. Translated, it gives CSATPLGLAGGEQFF. The chain is built from TRBV20-1 and TRBJ2-1, with 15 bases fitting TRBD2. The CDR3 extends over 15 amino acids. The ends lost 4 bases at V and 9 bases at J; junction bases unmatched: 7. CDR1 DFQATT and CDR2 SNEGSKA come from the germline V gene (reference sequence).

The V gene is TRBV6-5, the J gene TRBJ1-2; maybe TRBD1 (5 bases). The CDR3 sequence is 14 residues long. V lost 8 bases, J lost 0 bases, and 13 bases lay in between. Germline V CDR1 and CDR2: MNHEY, SVGAGI. The CDR3 protein is CASGALGANYGYTF. The CDR3 region has the DNA TGTGCCAGCGGGGCTTTAGGAGCTAACTATGGCTACACCTTC.

This clonotype was seen more than once but under ten times. V gene TRBV6-5 combines with J gene TRBJ2-3; 7 bases are shared with TRBD1. CDR1 and CDR2 from the germline V gene are MNHEY and SVGAGI. The J segment lost 4 bases and the V segment lost 7 bases, leaving 8 bases of the junction unmatched. The CDR3 is 14 residues long. CDR3 in DNA: TGTGCCAGCACCACGGGGCAGGGGGCAGATACGCAGTATTTT. The encoded protein is CASTTGQGADTQYF.

The V and J genes are TRBV4-2 and TRBJ1-3; maybe TRBD1 (5 bases). CDR3 length: 14 residues. Between the trimmed V and J ends, which lost 4 bases and 1 base, there was a span of 8 bases. Germline CDR1 is LGHNA and CDR2 is YNFKEQ. This CDR3 is CASSRAGSGNTIYF. The CDR3 coding sequence is TGTGCCAGCAGCCGCGCAGGGTCTGGAAACACCATATATTTT.